The 22 T cell receptor beta chains below all came from one sample that was sequenced in a study of OX40 agonist ivuxolimab in advanced cancers. Only in-frame clones appear in the TCRdb table, and some are missing; sequencing was by immunoSEQ multiplex PCR. The table includes 100,000 to 140,000 clones, 91% detected once. Specimen: CD4+ or CD8+ T cells sorted from blood, collected in a trial of the OX40 agonist ivuxolimab. These receptors were collected from an adult with an advanced solid tumor such as melanoma, head and neck, liver or kidney cancer.

The chain uses TRBV19 and TRBJ1-6, with D uncertain. The CDR3 totals 12 residues. The germline V and J ends were trimmed by 2 bases and 6 bases, with 2 bases remaining between them. Germline loops: CDR1 LNHDA, CDR2 SQIVND (reference sequence). The CDR3 sequence: CASSIINSPLHF. CDR3 in DNA: TGTGCCAGTAGTATAATTAATTCACCCCTCCACTTT.

The genes are TRBV27 and TRBJ2-2; D uncertain. CDR1 and CDR2 from the germline V gene are MNHEY and SMNVEV (reference sequence). There are 15 residues in the CDR3. The ends were cut back, 1 base at V and 5 bases at J, with 11 bases in the middle. The CDR3 sequence: CASSLFSWITGELFF. The DNA of the CDR3 is TGTGCCAGCAGTTTATTTTCGTGGATTACCGGGGAGCTGTTTTTT.

The chain links TRBV29-1 to TRBJ1-2, with a possible D match to TRBD1 (6 bases). Trimming pared 6 bases from V and 8 bases from J, leaving 28 bases between. Germline V gene data show CDR1 as SQVTM and CDR2 as ANQGSEA. This CDR3 is 16 amino acids long. CDR3 coding DNA: TGCAGCGTCCAACACCGGACAGTGAGGGGTCTAAAGGGCTACACCTTC. This codes for CSVQHRTVRGLKGYTF.

This chain links TRBV5-5 with TRBJ1-5, with 9 bases that match TRBD1. Germline CDR1 reads SGHKS; CDR2 reads YYEKEE (reference sequence). The CDR3 is 15 amino acids. Losses at the gene ends were 4 bases for V and 2 bases for J; bases not matched to a gene: 4. CDR3 sequence (DNA): TGTGCCAGCAGCCGACAGGGGGGCGGCAATCAGCCCCAGCATTTT. Residues: CASSRQGGGNQPQHF. Looking up the rest from reference TRBV5-5 and TRBJ1-5 gives the full variable domain: DAGVTQSPTHLIKTRGQQVTLRCSPISGHKSVSWYQQVLGQGPQFIFQYYEKEERGRGNFPDRFSARQFPNYSSELNVNALLLGDSALYLCASSRQGGGNQPQHFGDGTRLSIL.

The gene calls are TRBV28 and TRBJ1-2; TRBD1 aligns across 11 bases. Trimming took 8 bases from V and 5 from J; bases not matched to a gene: 10. The germline CDR1 and CDR2 sequences are MDHEN and SYDVKM. The CDR3 totals 15 residues. The CDR3 DNA sequence: TGTGCCAGCGGAGGACAGGGGGCGAAGGATTATGGCTACACCTTC. This sequence encodes CASGGQGAKDYGYTF.

This chain uses TRBV10-3 with TRBJ1-2; 7 bases map to TRBD1. The CDR3 contains 15 residues. Per the germline V gene, CDR1 is ENHRY and CDR2 is SYGVKD. Losses at the gene ends were 0 bases for V and 4 bases for J; bases not matched to a gene: 5. CDR3 sequence (DNA): TGTGCCATCAGTGAGTCACAGGGGTTCGGCTATGGCTACACCTTC. Its translation is CAISESQGFGYGYTF.

The chain has TRBV6-5 and TRBJ1-3; maybe TRBD1 (5 bases). V was cut by 0 bases and J by 2 bases, with 11 bases left in between. This CDR3 comprises 16 residues. CDR1 is MNHEY, CDR2 SVGAGI, per germline. The CDR3 sequence: CASSYSRQFPGNTIYF. In DNA form, the CDR3 reads TGTGCCAGCAGTTACTCGAGACAGTTCCCTGGAAACACCATATATTTT.

The chain is built from TRBV10-3 and TRBJ2-7; 10 bases match TRBD1. V shed 8 bases and J 5 bases; nucleotides not matched to a gene: 9. The CDR3 sequence is 14 residues long. In germline, CDR1 is ENHRY, CDR2 SYGVKD. CDR3 bases: TGTGCCATCGGAACCGGGACAGGGGCCCACGAGCAGTACTTC. Encoded protein: CAIGTGTGAHEQYF.

The chain couples TRBV5-1 to TRBJ2-5; no clear D. Trimming cost V 0 bases and J 5 bases, with 8 bases left between them. From germline, CDR1 is SGHRS and CDR2 YFSETQ. The CDR3 is 13 residues long. This chain's CDR3 is CASSLEGQETQYF. CDR3 nucleotide sequence: TGCGCCAGCAGCTTGGAGGGTCAGGAGACCCAGTACTTC.

This chain uses TRBV5-1 with TRBJ2-5; 14 positions agree with TRBD2. The end of the DNA fits TRBJ2-7 better, so the J call may be wrong. The CDR3 is made up of 18 amino acids. CDR1 is SGHRS, CDR2 YFSETQ, per germline. CDR3 DNA sequence: TGCGCCAGCAGCTCGGGAGGGACTAGCGGGAGTACTTTGACCGAGCAGTACTTC. Translated: CASSSGGTSGSTLTEQYF.

The rearrangement uses TRBV15 and TRBJ1-4; possibly TRBD1 for D (5 bases). V lost 3 bases, J lost 6 bases, and 14 bases lay in between. Germline assignment: CDR1 LNHNV and CDR2 YYDKDF (reference sequence). The CDR3 sequence is 15 residues long. CDR3 coding DNA: TGTGCCACCAGCAGGGGGTGGGGGGTGGATGAAAAACTGTTTTTT. Protein product: CATSRGWGVDEKLFF.

A few counts support this clone. This chain connects TRBV19 to TRBJ2-7, with TRBD2 identical over 8 bases. V gave up 0 bases and J gave up 5 bases; unmatched junction bases: 6. CDR1 is LNHDA, CDR2 SQIVND, per germline (reference sequence). CDR3 size: 15 residues. In nucleotides, the CDR3 is TGTGCCAGTAGTATAGACGCGGGAGGTGCAGACGAGCAGTACTTC. It is translated as CASSIDAGGADEQYF.

This rearrangement joins TRBV5-7 to TRBJ1-4; no clear D. TRBV5-7 is treated as an ORF (open reading frame) with a function not yet certain. V lost 4 bases, J lost 0 bases, and 13 bases lay in between. The CDR3 length is 16 residues. For the CDR3, the DNA is TGTGCCAGCAGCATTCGGACTGTTACAACTAATGAAAAACTGTTTTTT. This codes for CASSIRTVTTNEKLFF.

This clone was detected a few times. The V call is TRBV19, the J call TRBJ1-1, with D hard to call. Trimming cost V 4 bases and J 8 bases, with 11 bases left between them. This CDR3 has 12 amino acids. Germline V gene sequence: CDR1 LNHDA, CDR2 SQIVND (reference sequence). CDR3 sequence (DNA): TGTGCCAGTAGTAAGCGGCTTACCGAAGCTTTCTTT. Protein sequence: CASSKRLTEAFF.

The gene calls are TRBV30 and TRBJ1-5; a possible D gene is TRBD1 (5 bases). The CDR3 consists of 14 residues. The V gene lost 2 bases and the J gene lost 1 base, with 9 bases spanning the gap. CDR1 and CDR2 from the germline V gene are GTSNPN and SVGIG (reference sequence). The DNA of the CDR3 is TGTGCCTGGAGTAACGGACAAAGCAATCAGCCCCAGCATTTT. Translation: CAWSNGQSNQPQHF.

For the CDR3, the DNA is TGCGCCAGCAGCCCCCGGGGGCCTTACAGGGAAGCAGCTTTCTTT. This gives the protein CASSPRGPYREAAFF. V and J are TRBV10-1 and TRBJ1-1; D possibly corresponds to TRBD1 (6 bases). V was pared by 6 bases and J by 10 bases, with 24 bases between. Germline CDR1 is WNHNN and CDR2 is SYGVQD (reference sequence). The CDR3 extends over 15 amino acids.

V gene TRBV11-3 combines with J gene TRBJ2-7, with 8 bases lining up with TRBD2. V lost 3 bases and J lost 7; bases outside the gene matches: 8. The germline CDR1 and CDR2 sequences are SGHNT and YENEEA. The CDR3 has 14 residues. In DNA form, the CDR3 reads TGTGCCAGCAGCTTTAGCGGGACCCGGGGGGAGCAGTACTTC. Translating gives CASSFSGTRGEQYF. The full variable domain, its missing parts supplied by reference TRBV11-3 and TRBJ2-7, is EAGVVQSPRYKIIEKKQPVAFWCNPISGHNTLYWYLQNLGQGPELLIRYENEEAVDDSQLPKDRFSAERLKGVDSTLKIQPAELGDSAVYLCASSFSGTRGEQYFGPGTRLTVT.

The chain is built from TRBV10-3 and TRBJ2-5; no clear D gene. This CDR3 region has 15 residues. Trimming stripped 0 bases from V and 0 bases from J, with 8 bases between. Germline V CDR1 and CDR2: ENHRY, SYGVKD. The CDR3 loop is CAISESKRNQETQYF. The CDR3 nucleotides read TGTGCCATCAGTGAGTCGAAACGTAACCAAGAGACCCAGTACTTC.

The chain carries TRBV28 and TRBJ1-2; D call uncertain. V lost 5 bases and J 3 bases, leaving 10 bases between the germline ends. The CDR3 totals 13 residues. Germline V lookup: CDR1 MDHEN, CDR2 SYDVKM. The CDR3 region has the DNA TGTGCCAGCAGTCCTTTGGCGGACTATGGCTACACCTTC. The encoded protein is CASSPLADYGYTF.

J is TRBJ1-5 and V is TRBV6-1; weak D call: TRBD1 (6 bases). The CDR3 has 14 residues. The V and J ends lost 6 bases and 6 bases respectively, with 15 bases between them. Per germline, CDR1 MNHNS and CDR2 SASEGT. The CDR3 DNA is TGTGCCAGCAGAGACAACAGGGTGGGTCAGCCCCAGCATTTT. Protein sequence: CASRDNRVGQPQHF.

The rearrangement joins TRBV4-3 to TRBJ2-5; 14 bases fit TRBD2. There are 18 residues in the CDR3. Looked up from germline, CDR1 is LGHNA and CDR2 is YSLEER. After removal of 3 bases from V and 2 bases from J, the junction contained 8 bases not matched to a gene. CDR3 residues: CASSHHGLAGGGQETQYF. The DNA of the CDR3 is TGCGCCAGCAGCCACCACGGACTAGCGGGAGGAGGTCAAGAGACCCAGTACTTC.

The chain couples TRBV5-1 to TRBJ2-2; 10 nucleotides align to TRBD2. The CDR3 has 14 amino acids. CDR1 and CDR2 from the germline V gene are SGHRS and YFSETQ. With 4 bases clipped from V and 6 bases from J, the junction kept 3 bases outside the gene matches. The CDR3 loop reads CASSEGLAAGELFF. The CDR3 DNA sequence: TGCGCCAGCAGCGAAGGACTAGCGGCCGGGGAGCTGTTTTTT.